Below, 4 T cell receptor beta chains from the same sample are listed, as sequenced in a study of T cell changes during pregnancy in multiple sclerosis. Sequenced by immunoSEQ multiplex PCR; TCRdb stores in-frame clones only, minus some. Of about 61,000 clones detected, roughly 88% appear once; the ten largest clones hold 1.7%. The specimen comprised peripheral blood, sampled in the first trimester of pregnancy. These receptors originate from a female donor with multiple sclerosis, enrolled in a pregnancy study.

The genes are TRBV20-1 and TRBJ2-1; D unclear. Germline V gene data show CDR1 as DFQATT and CDR2 as SNEGSKA (reference sequence). The CDR3 sequence is 10 residues long. The V end was cut by 6 bases, the J end by 9 bases, with 9 bases between. The CDR3, as DNA: TGCAGTGCCCGCACCGGTGAGCAGTTCTTC. It is translated as CSARTGEQFF.

V usage is TRBV6-5 and J usage is TRBJ2-1; tentative D call: TRBD1 (6 bases). Germline V gene data show CDR1 as MNHEY and CDR2 as SVGAGI. This CDR3 comprises 16 residues. Trimming cost V 0 bases and J 10 bases, with 19 bases left between them. The CDR3 sequence: CASSYSKAGGTGEQFF. CDR3 DNA sequence: TGTGCCAGCAGTTACTCGAAGGCTGGGGGAACAGGGGAGCAGTTCTTC.

This rearrangement joins TRBV5-4 to TRBJ2-3; D not resolved. Germline assignment: CDR1 SGHNT and CDR2 YYREEE (reference sequence). This CDR3 spans 13 amino acids. Trimming took 4 bases from V and 0 from J, leaving 6 bases between them. Written as DNA, the CDR3 is TGTGCCAGCAGCACATCTAGCACAGATACGCAGTATTTT. Its protein product is CASSTSSTDTQYF.

The genes are TRBV6-5 and TRBJ1-1; maybe TRBD1 (5 bases). The length of the CDR3 is 13 residues. The germline V gene encodes CDR1 MNHEY and CDR2 SVGAGI. V was clipped by 10 bases and J by 5 bases, with 17 bases between them. Here the CDR3 DNA reads TGTGCCACCTCCCGGGGGGATCGGACTGAAGCTTTCTTT. As protein: CATSRGDRTEAFF.